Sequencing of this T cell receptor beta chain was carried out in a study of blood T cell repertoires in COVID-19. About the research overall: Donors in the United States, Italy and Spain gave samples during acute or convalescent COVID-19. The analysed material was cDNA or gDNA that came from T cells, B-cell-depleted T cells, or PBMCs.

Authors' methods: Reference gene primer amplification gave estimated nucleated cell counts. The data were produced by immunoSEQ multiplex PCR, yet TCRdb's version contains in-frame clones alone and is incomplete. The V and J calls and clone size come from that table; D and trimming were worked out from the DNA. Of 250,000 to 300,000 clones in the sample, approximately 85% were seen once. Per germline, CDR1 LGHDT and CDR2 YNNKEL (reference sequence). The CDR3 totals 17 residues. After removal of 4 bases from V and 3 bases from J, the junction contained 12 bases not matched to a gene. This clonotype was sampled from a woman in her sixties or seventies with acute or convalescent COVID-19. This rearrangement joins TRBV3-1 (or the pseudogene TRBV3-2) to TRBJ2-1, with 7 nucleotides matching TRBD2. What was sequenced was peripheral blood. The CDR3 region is CASSRLNPLAVYNEQFF. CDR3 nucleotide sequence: TGTGCCAGCAGCCGACTCAACCCCCTAGCGGTCTACAATGAGCAGTTCTTC.